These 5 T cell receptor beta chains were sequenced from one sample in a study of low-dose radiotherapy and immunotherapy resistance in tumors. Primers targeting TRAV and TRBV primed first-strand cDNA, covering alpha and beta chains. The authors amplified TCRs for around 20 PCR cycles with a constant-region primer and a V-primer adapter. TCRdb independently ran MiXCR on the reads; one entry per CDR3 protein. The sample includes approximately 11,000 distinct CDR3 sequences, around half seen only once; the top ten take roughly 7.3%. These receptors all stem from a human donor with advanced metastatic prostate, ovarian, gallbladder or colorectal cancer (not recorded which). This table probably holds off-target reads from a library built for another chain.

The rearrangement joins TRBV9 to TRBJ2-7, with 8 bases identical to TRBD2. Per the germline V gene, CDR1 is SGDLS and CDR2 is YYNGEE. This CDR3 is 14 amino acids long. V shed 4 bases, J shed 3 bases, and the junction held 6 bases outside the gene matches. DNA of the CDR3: TGTGCCAGCAGCCCAGAGCGGGGGCGCTACGAGCAGTACTTC. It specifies CASSPERGRYEQYF. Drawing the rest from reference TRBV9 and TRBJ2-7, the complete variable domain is DSGVTQTPKHLITATGQRVTLRCSPRSGDLSVYWYQQSLDQGLQFLIQYYNGEERAKGNILERFSAQQFPDLHSELNLSSLELGDSALYFCASSPERGRYEQYFGPGTRLTVT.

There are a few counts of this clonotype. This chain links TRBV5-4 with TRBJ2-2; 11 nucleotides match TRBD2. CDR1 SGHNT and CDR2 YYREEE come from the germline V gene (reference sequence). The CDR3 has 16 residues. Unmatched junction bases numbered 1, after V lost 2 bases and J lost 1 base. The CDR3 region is CASSLGLAGNTGELFF. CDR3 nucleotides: TGTGCCAGCAGCTTAGGACTAGCGGGGAACACCGGGGAGCTGTTTTTT.

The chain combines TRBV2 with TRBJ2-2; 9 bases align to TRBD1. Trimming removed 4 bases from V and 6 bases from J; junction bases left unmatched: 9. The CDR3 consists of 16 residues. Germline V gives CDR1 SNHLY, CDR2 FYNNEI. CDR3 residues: CASSANPGQGAGELFF. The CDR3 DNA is TGTGCCAGCAGTGCAAACCCGGGACAGGGAGCCGGGGAGCTGTTTTTT.

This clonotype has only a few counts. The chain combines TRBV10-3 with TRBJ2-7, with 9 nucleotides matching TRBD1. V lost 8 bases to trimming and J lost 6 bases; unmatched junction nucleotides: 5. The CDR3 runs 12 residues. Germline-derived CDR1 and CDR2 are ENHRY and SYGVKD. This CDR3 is CAISGQGVEQYF. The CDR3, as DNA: TGTGCCATCTCGGGACAGGGAGTCGAGCAGTACTTC.

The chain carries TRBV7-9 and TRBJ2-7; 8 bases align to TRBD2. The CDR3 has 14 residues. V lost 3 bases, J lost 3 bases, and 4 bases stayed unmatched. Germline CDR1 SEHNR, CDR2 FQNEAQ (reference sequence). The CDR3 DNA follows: TGTGCCAGCAGCTTGTTGGCGGGGGGCTACGAGCAGTACTTC. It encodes CASSLLAGGYEQYF.